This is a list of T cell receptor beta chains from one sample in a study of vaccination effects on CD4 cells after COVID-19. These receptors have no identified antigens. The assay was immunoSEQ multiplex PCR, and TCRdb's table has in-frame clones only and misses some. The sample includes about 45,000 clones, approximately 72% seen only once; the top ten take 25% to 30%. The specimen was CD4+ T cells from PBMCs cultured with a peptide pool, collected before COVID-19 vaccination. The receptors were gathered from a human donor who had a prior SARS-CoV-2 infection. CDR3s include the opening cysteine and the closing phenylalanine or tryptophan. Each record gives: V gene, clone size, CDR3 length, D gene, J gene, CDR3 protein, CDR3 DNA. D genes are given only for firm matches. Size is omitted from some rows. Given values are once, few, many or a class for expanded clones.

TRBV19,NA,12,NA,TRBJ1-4,CASSIVSGVLFF,TGTGCCAGTAGTATAGTCAGTGGCGTACTGTTTTTT
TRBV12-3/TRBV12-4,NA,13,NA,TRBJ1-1,CASSWEENTEAFF,TGTGCCAGCAGTTGGGAGGAGAACACTGAAGCTTTCTTT
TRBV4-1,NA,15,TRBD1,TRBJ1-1,CASSRSETGVIEAFF,TGCGCCAGCAGCCGATCCGAGACAGGGGTGATTGAAGCTTTCTTT
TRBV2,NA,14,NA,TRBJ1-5,CASSSSGDVQPQHF,TGTGCCAGCAGTTCCTCGGGGGATGTTCAGCCCCAGCATTTT
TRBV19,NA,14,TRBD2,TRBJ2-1,CASSGASGAVEQFF,TGTGCCAGTAGTGGGGCTAGCGGGGCCGTTGAGCAGTTCTTC
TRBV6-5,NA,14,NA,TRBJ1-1,CASTPPGHYTEAFF,TGTGCCAGCACTCCCCCGGGACATTACACTGAAGCTTTCTTT
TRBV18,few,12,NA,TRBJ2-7,CASSPDSYEQYF,TGTGCCAGCTCACCTGACAGCTACGAGCAGTACTTC
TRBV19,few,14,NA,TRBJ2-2,CATSRQPNTGELFF,TGTGCCACCTCGCGACAGCCTAACACCGGGGAGCTGTTTTTT
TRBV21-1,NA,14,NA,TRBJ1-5,CASSPGGRNQPQHF,TGTGCCAGCAGCCCAGGGGGCCGCAATCAGCCCCAGCATTTT
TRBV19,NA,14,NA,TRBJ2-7,CASRTFSGVDEQYF,TGTGCCAGTAGAACGTTTTCGGGGGTTGACGAGCAGTACTTC
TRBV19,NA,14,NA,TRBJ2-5,CASSPARLQETQYF,TGTGCCAGTAGCCCGGCGCGGCTGCAAGAGACCCAGTACTTC
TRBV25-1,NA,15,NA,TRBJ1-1,CASSESGQGDTEAFF,TGTGCCAGCAGTGAGTCTGGACAAGGAGACACTGAAGCTTTCTTT
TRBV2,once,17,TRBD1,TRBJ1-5,CASSEALGTGSNQPQHF,TGTGCCAGCAGTGAAGCGCTTGGGACAGGGAGCAATCAGCCCCAGCATTTT
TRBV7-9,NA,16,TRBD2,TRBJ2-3,CASSLAGGRASNTQYF,TGTGCCAGCAGCTTAGCGGGCGGGAGGGCCTCGAATACGCAGTATTTT
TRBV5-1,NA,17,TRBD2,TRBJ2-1,CASRQTLAGASYNEQFF,TGCGCCAGCAGGCAAACACTAGCGGGGGCTTCCTACAATGAGCAGTTCTTC
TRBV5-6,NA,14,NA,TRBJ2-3,CASLAGRRTDTQYF,TGTGCCAGCTTGGCGGGGCGACGCACAGATACGCAGTATTTT
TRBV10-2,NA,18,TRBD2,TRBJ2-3,CASSKTGTSGGVTDTQYF,TGCGCCAGCAGCAAAACTGGGACTAGCGGGGGGGTCACAGATACGCAGTATTTT
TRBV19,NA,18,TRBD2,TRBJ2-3,CASSIEKSRGGGSDTQYF,TGTGCCAGTAGTATAGAGAAATCCCGAGGCGGGGGGTCGGATACGCAGTATTTT
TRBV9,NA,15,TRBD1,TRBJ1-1,CASSVVGTGTTEAFF,TGTGCCAGCAGCGTAGTTGGGACAGGGACCACTGAAGCTTTCTTT
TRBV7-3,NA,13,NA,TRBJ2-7,CASSLIIGTEQYF,TGTGCCAGCAGCTTAATAATCGGCACCGAGCAGTACTTC
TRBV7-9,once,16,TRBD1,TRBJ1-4,CASSSYQGATNEKLFF,TGTGCCAGCAGCTCCTACCAGGGGGCAACTAATGAAAAACTGTTTTTT
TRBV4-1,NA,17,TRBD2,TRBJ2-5,CASSQDYSASGGETQYF,TGCGCCAGCAGCCAAGATTATAGTGCTAGCGGGGGAGAGACCCAGTACTTC
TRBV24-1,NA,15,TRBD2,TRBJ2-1,CATSDPGLGSGEQFF,TGTGCCACCAGTGACCCAGGACTAGGGTCTGGTGAGCAGTTCTTC
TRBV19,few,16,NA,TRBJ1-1,CASSFFTRRGNTEAFF,TGTGCCAGTAGTTTTTTTACGCGCAGGGGGAACACTGAAGCTTTCTTT
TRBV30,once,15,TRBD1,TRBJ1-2,CAWKGARQNYYGYTF,TGTGCCTGGAAGGGGGCCCGGCAGAATTACTATGGCTACACCTTC
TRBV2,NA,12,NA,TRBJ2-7,CASSDRAYEQYF,TGTGCCAGCAGTGACAGGGCCTACGAGCAGTACTTC
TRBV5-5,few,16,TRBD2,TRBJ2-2,CASSSTSALNTGELFF,TGTGCCAGCAGTTCCACTAGCGCACTGAACACCGGGGAGCTGTTTTTT
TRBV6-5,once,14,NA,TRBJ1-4,CASGSRGGNEKLFF,TGTGCCAGCGGGTCGAGGGGGGGTAATGAAAAACTGTTTTTT
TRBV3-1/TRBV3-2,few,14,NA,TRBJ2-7,CASSHYDRMYEQYF,TGTGCCAGCAGCCACTATGACAGGATGTACGAGCAGTACTTC
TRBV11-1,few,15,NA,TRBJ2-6,CASSLAGVGANVLTF,TGTGCCAGCAGCTTAGCAGGGGTTGGGGCCAACGTCCTGACTTTC
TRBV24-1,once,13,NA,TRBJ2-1,CATSDLFHNEQFF,TGTGCCACCAGTGATTTATTCCACAATGAGCAGTTCTTC
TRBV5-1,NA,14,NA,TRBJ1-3,CASSSSGWGDTIYF,TGCGCCAGCAGCTCCTCTGGCTGGGGGGACACCATATATTTT
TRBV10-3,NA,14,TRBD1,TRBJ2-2,CAISGTGGPGELFF,TGTGCCATCAGTGGCACAGGGGGCCCCGGGGAGCTGTTTTTT
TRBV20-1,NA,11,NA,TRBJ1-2,CSLTDNYGYTF,TGCAGTCTCACAGATAACTATGGCTACACCTTC
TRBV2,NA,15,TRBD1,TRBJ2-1,CASSRAGGTYNEQFF,TGTGCCAGCAGTCGCGCAGGGGGCACCTACAATGAGCAGTTCTTC
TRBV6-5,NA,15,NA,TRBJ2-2,CASSYRDLPTGELFF,TGTGCCAGCAGTTACAGGGACTTGCCCACCGGGGAGCTGTTTTTT
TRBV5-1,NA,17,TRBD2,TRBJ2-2,CASSTRLAGSNTGELFF,TGCGCCAGCAGCACCCGACTAGCGGGTTCGAACACCGGGGAGCTGTTTTTT
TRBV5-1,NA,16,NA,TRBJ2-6,CASSSTAGSGANVLTF,TGCGCCAGCAGCTCCACGGCCGGCTCTGGGGCCAACGTCCTGACTTTC
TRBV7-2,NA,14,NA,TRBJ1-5,CASSLTRLEQPQHF,TGTGCCAGCAGCTTAACCCGACTGGAGCAGCCCCAGCATTTT
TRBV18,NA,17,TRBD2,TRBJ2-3,CASSPPGLADPTDTQYF,TGTGCCAGCTCACCACCGGGACTAGCGGATCCCACAGATACGCAGTATTTT
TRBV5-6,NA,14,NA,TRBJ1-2,CASSPTGIAGGYTF,TGTGCCAGCAGCCCGACAGGTATCGCGGGTGGCTACACCTTC
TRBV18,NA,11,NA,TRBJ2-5,CASSNRETQYF,TGTGCCAGCTCAAACAGGGAGACCCAGTACTTC
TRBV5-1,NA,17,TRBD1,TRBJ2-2,CASSLALGGLNTGELFF,TGCGCCAGCAGCTTGGCCCTAGGGGGCCTGAACACCGGGGAGCTGTTTTTT
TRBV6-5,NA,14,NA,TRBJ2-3,CASSSGLLTDTQYF,TGTGCCAGCAGTTCAGGGTTATTGACAGATACGCAGTATTTT
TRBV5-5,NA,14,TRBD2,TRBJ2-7,CASSSASGGYEQYF,TGTGCCAGCAGCTCAGCTAGCGGTGGCTACGAGCAGTACTTC
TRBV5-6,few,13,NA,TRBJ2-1,CASSLVGYNEQFF,TGTGCCAGCAGCTTGGTAGGCTACAATGAGCAGTTCTTC
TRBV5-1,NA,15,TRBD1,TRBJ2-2,CASSIRQGFTGELFF,TGCGCCAGCAGCATACGACAGGGGTTTACCGGGGAGCTGTTTTTT
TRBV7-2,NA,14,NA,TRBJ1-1,CASSLGIQNTEAFF,TGTGCCAGCAGCTTAGGAATACAGAACACTGAAGCTTTCTTT
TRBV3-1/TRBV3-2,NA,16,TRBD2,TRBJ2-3,CASSQGTSGGTDTQYF,TGTGCCAGCAGCCAAGGGACTAGCGGGGGCACAGATACGCAGTATTTT
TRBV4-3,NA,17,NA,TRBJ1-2,CASSQEGVGQINYGYTF,TGCGCCAGCAGCCAAGAAGGGGTCGGACAGATTAACTATGGCTACACCTTC